One sample yielded the 8 T cell receptor beta chains listed below, sequenced in a study of blood T cell repertoires in COVID-19 (dated by TCRdb to about 2020). The library was obtained by the immunoSEQ multiplex PCR assay. What TCRdb holds here is the immuneACCESS table cut down to in-frame rearrangements. Part of the clones is not present; checked against another copy, under half of the missing clones reflect an unresolved V gene, and the others are unexplained. This sample holds approximately 480,000 clones; 89% were observed only once. The ten largest make up around 0.95% of the sample. Specimen: peripheral blood. These receptor sequences come from a young man with COVID-19, enrolled during active disease.

This chain uses TRBV4-1 with TRBJ2-1, with 12 bases aligning to TRBD2. The CDR3 covers 17 residues. Per the germline V gene, CDR1 is MGHRA and CDR2 is YSYEKL. V shed 4 bases, J shed 9 bases, and the junction held 13 bases outside the gene matches. This chain's CDR3 is CASSRASGRAGRFEQFF. CDR3 sequence (DNA): TGCGCCAGCAGCCGGGCTAGCGGGAGGGCCGGTAGATTTGAGCAGTTCTTC.

The V call is TRBV10-1, the J call TRBJ1-1, with D tentatively TRBD1 (5 bases). This CDR3 has 12 residues. V was cut by 7 bases and J by 5 bases, with 11 bases left in between. Germline V gene sequence: CDR1 WNHNN, CDR2 SYGVQD (reference sequence). The CDR3 loop is CASTIRGTEAFF. CDR3 nucleotides: TGCGCCAGCACAATCCGGGGGACTGAAGCTTTCTTT.

This sequence joins TRBV2 and TRBJ2-7; 13 bases align to TRBD2. V shed 5 bases and J 10 bases; nucleotides not matched to a gene: 5. The CDR3 has 13 residues. Germline V gene data show CDR1 as SNHLY and CDR2 as FYNNEI. CDR3 coding DNA: TGTGCCAGCAGTTCCGGGACTAGCGGGAAACAGTACTTC. Translating it yields CASSSGTSGKQYF.

The chain employs TRBV5-1 and TRBJ2-6, with 10 nucleotides matching TRBD1. The CDR3 covers 16 residues. Germline V gene sequence: CDR1 SGHRS, CDR2 YFSETQ. Trimming cost V 3 bases and J 8 bases; bases outside gene matches: 8. The CDR3 DNA follows: TGCGCCAGCAGCTGGGGGGACAGGGGAGAATCCAACGTCCTGACTTTC. Amino acids: CASSWGDRGESNVLTF.

This CDR3 reads CASSSASGGTDTQYF. The CDR3 DNA reads TGTGCCAGCAGCTCTGCTAGCGGGGGCACAGATACGCAGTATTTT. This chain joins TRBV5-4 and TRBJ2-3, with 9 bases identical to TRBD2. This CDR3 has 15 residues. From germline, CDR1 is SGHNT and CDR2 YYREEE (reference sequence). V shed 3 bases, J shed 1 base, and the junction held 3 bases outside the gene matches.

The gene calls are TRBV7-9 and TRBJ2-3; TRBD1 matches 8 bases. The germline V gene has CDR1 SEHNR and CDR2 FQNEAQ (reference sequence). V trimming: 1 base; J trimming: 6 bases; junction bases outside the gene matches: 3. There are 14 residues in the CDR3. This CDR3 is CASSLGTGSDTQYF. As DNA, the CDR3 is TGTGCCAGCAGCTTAGGGACAGGGTCCGATACGCAGTATTTT.

Only a few counts were recorded for this clone. This chain connects TRBV19 to TRBJ2-2, with D possibly TRBD2 on 6 matching bases. The CDR3 is made up of 17 amino acids. V shed 4 bases and J shed 2 bases, with 17 bases lying between them. Germline V gene data show CDR1 as LNHDA and CDR2 as SQIVND (reference sequence). In DNA, the CDR3 is TGTGCCAGTAGTACTATTCTAGGGACTGGCAACACCGGGGAGCTGTTTTTT. This gives the protein CASSTILGTGNTGELFF.

As regards this clone: Mismatch with germline at one junction end may stem from a read error. The chain uses TRBV4-1 and TRBJ2-7; 8 bases are shared with TRBD1. The CDR3 is made up of 13 amino acids. CDR1 is MGHRA, CDR2 YSYEKL, per germline. In nucleotides, the CDR3 is TGCGCCAGCAGCCAGTTGGCCGGGACAGGAGTCAAGTTC. Translating gives CASSQLAGTGVKF.